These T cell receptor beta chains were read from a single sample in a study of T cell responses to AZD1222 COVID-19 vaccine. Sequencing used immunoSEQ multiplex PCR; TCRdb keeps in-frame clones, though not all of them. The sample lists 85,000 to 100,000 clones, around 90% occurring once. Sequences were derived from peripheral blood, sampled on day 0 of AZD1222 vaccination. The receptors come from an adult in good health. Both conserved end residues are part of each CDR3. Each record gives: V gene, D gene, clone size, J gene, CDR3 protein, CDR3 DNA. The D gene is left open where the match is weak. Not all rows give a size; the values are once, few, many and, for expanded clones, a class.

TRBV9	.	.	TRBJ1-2	CASHGLNYGYTF	TGTGCCAGCCACGGGTTGAACTATGGCTACACCTTC
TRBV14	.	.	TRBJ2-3	CASSQSPPDTQYF	TGTGCCAGCAGCCAGAGCCCCCCAGATACGCAGTATTTT
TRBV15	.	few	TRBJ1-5	CATTVSGRDQPQHF	TGTGCCACCACCGTCTCCGGCAGGGATCAGCCCCAGCATTTT
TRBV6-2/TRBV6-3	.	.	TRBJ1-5	CASSGRPWTEEGQPQHF	TGTGCCAGCAGTGGACGACCGTGGACAGAAGAGGGGCAGCCCCAGCATTTT
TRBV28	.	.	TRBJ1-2	CASSRTGWVGYTF	TGTGCCAGCAGTCGTACAGGGTGGGTCGGCTACACCTTC
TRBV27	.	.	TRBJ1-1	CASSNPENTEAFF	TGTGCCAGTTCCAACCCGGAAAACACTGAAGCTTTCTTT
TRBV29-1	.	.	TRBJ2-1	CSVAGTGPYNEQFF	TGCAGCGTTGCGGGAACAGGGCCCTACAATGAGCAGTTCTTC
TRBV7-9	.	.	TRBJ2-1	CASSFYAVANNEQFF	TGTGCCAGCAGCTTCTATGCGGTTGCGAACAATGAGCAGTTCTTC
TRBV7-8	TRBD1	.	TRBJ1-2	CASSLTDRGISYTF	TGTGCCAGCAGCTTAACGGACAGGGGGATAAGCTACACCTTC
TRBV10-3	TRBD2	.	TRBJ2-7	CAISSWTSGGRSYEQYF	TGTGCCATCAGTTCCTGGACTAGCGGGGGAAGATCCTACGAGCAGTACTTC
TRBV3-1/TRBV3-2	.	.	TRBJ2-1	CASSQYGIGNEQFF	TGTGCCAGCAGTCAGTACGGTATCGGCAATGAGCAGTTCTTC
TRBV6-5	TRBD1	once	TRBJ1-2	CASRRQGPNYGYTF	TGTGCCAGCAGGCGACAGGGCCCAAACTATGGCTACACCTTC
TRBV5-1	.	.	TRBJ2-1	CASSLGGDEQFF	TGCGCCAGCAGCTTGGGGGGCGATGAGCAGTTCTTC
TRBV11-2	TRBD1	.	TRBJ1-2	CASSYETGLNYGYTF	TGTGCCAGCAGCTACGAGACAGGGCTAAACTATGGCTACACCTTC
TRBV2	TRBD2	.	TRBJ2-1	CASPLLSGGYNEQFF	TGTGCCAGTCCCCTCCTTAGCGGGGGTTACAATGAGCAGTTCTTC
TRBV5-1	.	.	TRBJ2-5	CASSLRETQYF	TGCGCCAGCAGCTTACGAGAGACCCAGTACTTC
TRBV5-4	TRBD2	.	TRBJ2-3	CASSSSAGAADRVQYF	TGTGCCAGCAGCTCCTCAGCGGGGGCGGCTGACCGTGTGCAGTATTTT
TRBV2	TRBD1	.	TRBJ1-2	CASGPPGQVNGYTF	TGTGCCAGCGGCCCACCGGGACAGGTGAATGGCTACACCTTC
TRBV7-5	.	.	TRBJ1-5	CATTRQGHRNQPQHF	TGTGCCACCACAAGACAGGGGCATCGCAATCAGCCCCAGCATTTT
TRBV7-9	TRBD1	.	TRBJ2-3	CASSLGRDSTSDTQYF	TGTGCCAGCAGCCTTGGCCGGGACAGCACTTCAGATACGCAGTATTTT
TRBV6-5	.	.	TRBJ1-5	CASGPNQPQHF	TGTGCCAGCGGGCCCAATCAGCCCCAGCATTTT
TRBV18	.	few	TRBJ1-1	CASSPERSGNRDRLIGAFF	TGTGCCAGCTCACCAGAACGATCGGGGAACAGGGACCGTCTGATTGGAGCTTTCTTT
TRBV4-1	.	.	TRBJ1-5	CASSQDLGQPQHF	TGCGCCAGCAGCCAAGATCTCGGACAGCCCCAGCATTTT
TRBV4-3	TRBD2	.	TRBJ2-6	CASSQDGGGSGANVLTF	TGCGCCAGCAGCCAAGATGGGGGGGGCTCTGGGGCCAACGTCCTGACTTTC
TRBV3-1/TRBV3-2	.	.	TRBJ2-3	CASSQDGDLVGTDTQYF	TGTGCCAGCAGCCAAGATGGGGACTTGGTTGGTACAGATACGCAGTATTTT
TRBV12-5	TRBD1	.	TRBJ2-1	CASGDRGWIEQFF	TGTGCTAGCGGAGACAGGGGGTGGATTGAGCAGTTCTTC
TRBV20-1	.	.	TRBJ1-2	CSASDDTQGKGYTF	TGCAGTGCTAGTGATGACACCCAGGGAAAGGGCTACACCTTC
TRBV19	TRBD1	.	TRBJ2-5	CASSITGGQGTQYF	TGTGCCAGTAGTATCACCGGGGGACAGGGGACCCAGTACTTC
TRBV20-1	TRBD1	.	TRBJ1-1	CSAPDRGLAFF	TGCAGTGCCCCCGACAGGGGCTTAGCTTTCTTT
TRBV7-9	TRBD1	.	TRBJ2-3	CASKETGSGTDTQYF	TGTGCCAGCAAAGAGACAGGGTCGGGCACAGATACGCAGTATTTT
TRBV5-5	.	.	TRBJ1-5	CASSLGLGSNQPQHF	TGTGCCAGCAGCTTGGGGTTGGGGAGCAATCAGCCCCAGCATTTT
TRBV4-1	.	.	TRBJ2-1	CASSQAGGSGGPIYNEQFF	TGCGCCAGCAGCCAAGCCGGTGGGTCCGGGGGGCCCATCTACAATGAGCAGTTCTTC
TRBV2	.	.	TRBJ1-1	CASSGSRTEAFF	TGTGCCAGCAGTGGGAGTCGGACTGAAGCTTTCTTT
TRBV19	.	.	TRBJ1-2	CASSIRTGTYGYTF	TGTGCCAGTAGTATCCGGACGGGTACCTATGGCTACACCTTC
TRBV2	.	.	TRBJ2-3	CASSEARTLPDTQYF	TGTGCCAGCAGTGAAGCCCGGACTCTGCCAGATACGCAGTATTTT
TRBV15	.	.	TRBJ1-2	CATSRDRGVYGYTF	TGTGCCACCAGCAGAGATCGAGGGGTCTATGGCTACACCTTC
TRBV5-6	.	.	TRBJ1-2	CASSLGTDYYGYTF	TGTGCCAGCAGCTTGGGGACAGACTACTATGGCTACACCTTC
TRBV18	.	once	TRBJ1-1	CASSPMDDIGTEAFF	TGTGCCAGCTCACCCATGGACGACATCGGGACTGAAGCTTTCTTT
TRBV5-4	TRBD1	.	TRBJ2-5	CASSLRGQGFQETQYF	TGTGCCAGCAGCTTGAGGGGACAGGGGTTCCAAGAGACCCAGTACTTC
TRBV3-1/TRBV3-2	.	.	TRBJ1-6	CASSPTLPGNSPLHF	TGTGCCAGCAGCCCTACTCTTCCAGGAAATTCACCCCTCCACTTT
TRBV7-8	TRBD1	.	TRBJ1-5	CASSLPGGHQPQHF	TGTGCCAGCAGCCTCCCAGGGGGCCATCAGCCCCAGCATTTT
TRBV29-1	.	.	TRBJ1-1	CSVDTGNTEAFF	TGCAGCGTTGACACAGGGAACACTGAAGCTTTCTTT
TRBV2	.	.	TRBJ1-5	CASSREDSQPQHF	TGTGCCAGCAGCCGAGAGGACTCCCAGCCCCAGCATTTT
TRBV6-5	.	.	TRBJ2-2	CASSYSISGPGELFF	TGTGCCAGCAGTTACTCCATTTCAGGTCCCGGGGAGCTGTTTTTT
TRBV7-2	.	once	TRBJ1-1	CASSLRVRGGRVTEAFF	TGTGCCAGCAGCCTCCGGGTTCGGGGAGGGAGGGTCACTGAAGCTTTCTTT
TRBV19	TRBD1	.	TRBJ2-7	CASRPPRWTGDYEQYF	TGTGCCAGTAGACCTCCTCGATGGACAGGGGACTACGAGCAGTACTTC
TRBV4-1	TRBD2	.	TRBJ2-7	CASSRLSGGYDEQYF	TGCGCCAGCAGCCGCCTGAGCGGGGGGTACGACGAGCAGTACTTC
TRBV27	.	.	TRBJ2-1	CASSLVWETKQFF	TGTGCCAGCAGCCTGGTCTGGGAAACGAAGCAGTTCTTC
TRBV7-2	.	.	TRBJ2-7	CASSLASAGRTSYYEQYF	TGTGCCAGCAGCTTAGCCAGTGCGGGGCGGACAAGTTACTACGAGCAGTACTTC